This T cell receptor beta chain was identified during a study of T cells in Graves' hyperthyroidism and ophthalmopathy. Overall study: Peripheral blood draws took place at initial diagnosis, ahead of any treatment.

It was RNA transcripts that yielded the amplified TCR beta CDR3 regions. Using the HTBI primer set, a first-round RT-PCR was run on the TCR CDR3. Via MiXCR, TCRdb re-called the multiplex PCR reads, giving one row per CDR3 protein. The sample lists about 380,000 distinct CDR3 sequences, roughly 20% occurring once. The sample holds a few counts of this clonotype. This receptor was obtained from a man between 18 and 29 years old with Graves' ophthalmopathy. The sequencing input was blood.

The CDR3 here is CASSTHTGPGQLNTEAFF. CDR3 DNA sequence: TGTGCCAGCAGCACACATACGGGCCCGGGACAGCTGAACACTGAAGCTTTCTTT. The rearrangement links TRBV7-9 to TRBJ1-1, with 7 bases that match TRBD1. V was pared by 5 bases and J by 0 bases, with 15 bases of the junction left unmatched. The germline gives CDR1 SEHNR, CDR2 FQNEAQ (reference sequence). The CDR3 has 18 amino acids.